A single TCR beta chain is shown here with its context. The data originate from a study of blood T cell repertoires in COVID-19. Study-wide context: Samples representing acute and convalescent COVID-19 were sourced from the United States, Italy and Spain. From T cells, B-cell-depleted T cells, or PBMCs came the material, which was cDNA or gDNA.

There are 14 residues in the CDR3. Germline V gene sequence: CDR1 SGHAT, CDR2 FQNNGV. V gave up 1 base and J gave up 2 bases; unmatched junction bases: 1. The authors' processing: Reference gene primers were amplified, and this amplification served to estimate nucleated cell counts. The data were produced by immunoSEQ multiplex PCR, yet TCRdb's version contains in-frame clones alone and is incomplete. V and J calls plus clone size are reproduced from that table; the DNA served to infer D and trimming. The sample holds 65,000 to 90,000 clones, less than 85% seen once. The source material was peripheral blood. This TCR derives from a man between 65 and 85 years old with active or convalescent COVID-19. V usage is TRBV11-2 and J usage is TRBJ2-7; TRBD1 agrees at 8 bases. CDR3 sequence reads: CASSLGTGTYEQYF. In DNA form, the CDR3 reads TGTGCCAGCAGCTTAGGGACAGGGACCTACGAGCAGTACTTC.